Following are 7 T cell receptor beta chains from one sample sequenced in a study of blood T cell repertoires in COVID-19 (TCRdb year 2020). The library was built by means of the immunoSEQ multiplex PCR assay. TCRdb limited this immuneACCESS table to in-frame rearrangements with V and J called. A share of clones is missing; checked studies link under half to unresolved V genes, and the rest is unexplained. The sample profile shows 200,000 to 250,000 clones; around 80% of them were found once. The ten largest account for about 1.4% of the sample. Sequencing used peripheral blood. These receptors all come from a woman aged 40 to 50 who had recovered from COVID-19.

CDR3 residues: CASSRAGQGAAKNTEAFF. The DNA for the CDR3 is TGTGCCAGCAGCCGGGCGGGACAGGGGGCCGCAAAGAACACTGAAGCTTTCTTT. This chain connects TRBV7-2 to TRBJ1-1; 12 bases are shared with TRBD1. The CDR3 runs to 18 residues. Germline lookup yields CDR1 SGHTA and CDR2 FQGNSA. Trimming took 5 bases from V and 1 from J; bases not matched to a gene: 11.

This chain connects TRBV6-6 to TRBJ1-2, with D possibly TRBD1 on 5 matching bases. V lost 4 bases, J lost 5 bases, and 8 bases lay in between. Germline V lookup: CDR1 MNHNY, CDR2 SVGAGI (reference sequence). The CDR3 totals 12 residues. For the CDR3, the DNA is TGTGCCAGCAGTTCGACAGAGTATGGCTACACCTTC. Residues: CASSSTEYGYTF.

The chain recombines TRBV27 with TRBJ2-7, with D possibly being TRBD1 (6 bases). Germline V gene sequence: CDR1 MNHEY, CDR2 SMNVEV (reference sequence). There are 13 residues in the CDR3. The ends were cut back, 6 bases at V and 3 bases at J, with 12 bases in the middle. CDR3 region: CASRPVTGYEQYF. DNA for the CDR3: TGTGCCAGCAGACCTGTGACAGGCTACGAGCAGTACTTC.

V gene TRBV6-1 combines with J gene TRBJ1-5; D is unresolved. Germline-derived CDR1 and CDR2 are MNHNS and SASEGT. CDR3 size: 15 residues. V gave up 1 base and J gave up 5 bases, with 12 bases separating them. The CDR3 reads CASSEVGTRDQPQHF. In nucleotides, the CDR3 is TGTGCCAGCAGTGAAGTGGGTACTAGAGATCAGCCCCAGCATTTT.

The rearrangement links TRBV30 to TRBJ2-7; 12 positions agree with TRBD1. The V gene's germline CDR1 is GTSNPN and CDR2 SVGIG (reference sequence). CDR3 length equals 15 residues. Trimming removed 3 bases from V and 6 bases from J; junction bases left unmatched: 9. The CDR3 bases are TGTGCCTGGAGGCCTGGCGGGACAGGGGGCATCGAGCAGTACTTC. As protein: CAWRPGGTGGIEQYF.

The rearrangement links TRBV20-1 to TRBJ2-3, with a possible D match to TRBD2 (6 bases). The length of the CDR3 is 11 residues. The V gene lost 2 bases and the J gene lost 9 bases, with 9 bases spanning the gap. Looked up from germline, CDR1 is DFQATT and CDR2 is SNEGSKA (reference sequence). The DNA for the CDR3 is TGCAGTGCTAGAATGCGGGAAACGCAGTATTTT. This codes for CSARMRETQYF.

This clone was seen only once. The gene calls are TRBV20-1 and TRBJ2-3; 14 nucleotides line up with TRBD2. Trimming cost V 5 bases and J 1 base; bases outside gene matches: 8. Germline V lookup: CDR1 DFQATT, CDR2 SNEGSKA (reference sequence). The CDR3 has 17 residues. In nucleotides, the CDR3 is TGCAGTGCTCGTGGGACTAGCGGGGGCCGGGGCACAGATACGCAGTATTTT. It is translated as CSARGTSGGRGTDTQYF.